This T cell receptor beta chain derives from a study of T cells in Graves' hyperthyroidism and ophthalmopathy (dated by TCRdb to 2018 to 2020). For context, the study as a whole: Peripheral blood was collected at initial diagnosis, before any treatment. The paper reports TCR Vbeta CDR3 sequencing of fewer than 150 peripheral blood samples: 43 ophthalmopathy, over 70 hyperthyroidism and around 17 progressor patients. The 90 or so discovery patients were randomly split 7:3 into training and test sets. Thyroid tissue and blood T-cell repertoires from six Graves' hyperthyroidism patients were also compared in the study. A discovery cohort of around 100 patients, roughly 43 with Graves' ophthalmopathy and approximately 57 with stable Graves' hyperthyroidism, was used to find distinguishing TCR V-J signatures. Prospective prediction of ophthalmopathy was tested in an independent validation cohort consisting of some 18 hyperthyroidism patients and more than 15 patients who later progressed to ophthalmopathy. Once sampling was done, hyperthyroidism patients were given methimazole at a starting dose of 30 mg daily, whereas ophthalmopathy patients were given high-dose intravenous methylprednisolone.

Ophthalmopathy patients had moderately to severely active disease, Clinical Activity Score of at least 3, NOSPECS grade of at least 4, and duration under 3 months. Exclusion was applied to patients with uncontrolled infections, other autoimmune diseases, pregnancy or lactation. Clinical symptoms, serum thyroxine and TRAb, thyroid ultrasound, and orbital computed tomography formed the basis for the diagnoses. Ficoll-Paque density gradient centrifugation was used to isolate PBMCs from approximately 10 ml of fresh peripheral blood. Total RNA was extracted using Trizol reagent, and RNA quality was assessed on an Agilent 2100 Bioanalyzer. The TCR beta CDR3 regions were amplified from RNA transcripts. The first round of RT-PCR for the TCR CDR3 was performed with the HTBI primer set and the Qiagen OneStep RT-PCR kit. Libraries were constructed in a second round of multiplex PCR, after which size selection and purification were carried out. Libraries were sequenced paired-end with 100 bp reads on an Illumina HiSeq2000. As for how the authors treated the data: SOAPnuke was used to process the raw data, with reads discarded if the reads contained adapters or uncalled bases, had a mean Phred below 15, or lacked an exact constant-primer or identifier match. High-quality paired reads were merged using COPE v1.2.5, and each unique nucleotide sequence was defined as a clonotype. MiTCR v1.1 was used to align clonotypes to the IMGT TRBV, TRBD and TRBJ reference segments. Analysis was restricted to V-J combinations with a frequency above 0.0001, which covered 99% to 99.2% of repertoires. The TCS score was defined as F50 (clonal expansion) divided by E x V (chaos), with BLOSUM62-based TCRdist calculated between CDR3 peptides within each V-J. Welch's t-statistics and random forest reduced fewer than 600 V-J features to 13, which were used in a naive Bayes classifier (R e1071). TCRdb trimmed the raw reads at Q25, called clones with MiXCR and kept productive beta chains. Duplicate CDR3 protein sequences are folded into a single record with the most common DNA and genes. TCRdb assigned the V and J calls; the authors' analysis was not used. The sample yields hundreds of thousands of distinct CDR3 sequences; less than 25% were counted once. The ten largest clones capture 34% of the sample.

Study-level results and caveats: Ophthalmopathy was separated from stable hyperthyroidism by a 13 V-J signature model, with over 85% sensitivity and 81% to 82% specificity obtained in cross-validation and 80%/75% obtained in testing. Most expanded thyroid clonotypes (frequency above 0.001) were also found in blood, which suggests that blood repertoires may mirror thyroid immune responses. In validation, the model predicted progression to ophthalmopathy a median of roughly 6.2 months before onset, with 70% to 71% sensitivity and roughly 79% specificity. Sample size was not statistically predetermined, and blinding of investigators to group allocation was not performed.

Via the germline V gene, CDR1 is MNHNS and CDR2 SASEGT. The trim is 11 bases for V and 1 base for J, with a gap of 10 bases between the germline ends. The CDR3 numbers 12 residues from cysteine through phenylalanine. Just CDR3 DNA is preserved here, 36 bases in frame from base 1. This clonotype was detected only a few times. The antigen this receptor binds is unknown. No base-level quality is on record; no much larger clone is a single base apart. The specimen sequenced was blood. This sequence was found in a young man with Graves' ophthalmopathy. The chain is assembled from TRBV6-1 and TRBJ2-3, with no reliable assignment of the D segment. The CDR3 corresponds to CALNDGTDTQYF. The base sequence is TGTGCCTTGAACGATGGCACAGATACGCAGTATTTT.